These 11 T cell receptor beta chains were sequenced from one sample in a study of identical twins. TCRdb called the 5' RACE reads again in MiXCR, with one record for every CDR3 protein. The data contain around 680,000 distinct CDR3 sequences, around 8.6% of them singletons. This sample also belongs to another study, concerning yellow fever vaccine responses in identical twins.

The source material was PBMCs. The receptors come from a young woman in good health.

Details on this clonotype: It may be a read error: a sequence one base away is much more abundant. The gene calls are TRBV7-9 and TRBJ2-3, with 8 bases matching TRBD2. Germline assignment: CDR1 SEHNR and CDR2 FQNEAQ (reference sequence). The CDR3 consists of 16 residues. The CDR3 sequence: CVSSLPLAGITDTQYF. CDR3 DNA: TGTGTCAGCAGCTTACCCTTAGCGGGGATAACAGATACGCAGTATTTT.

In its sample, this clonotype was seen a few times. The chain is built from TRBV6-5 and TRBJ2-1; D possibly uses TRBD1 or TRBD2 (7 bases each). The ends were cut back, 0 bases at V and 7 bases at J, with 13 bases in the middle. Germline V gives CDR1 MNHEY, CDR2 SVGAGI. The CDR3 totals 15 residues. Written as DNA, the CDR3 is TGTGCCAGCAGTTACTCCGCAGGGGGGGGGAATGAGCAGTTCTTC. It specifies CASSYSAGGGNEQFF.

Concerning this clonotype: One base away lies a much larger clone, so this may be a sequencing read error. V usage is TRBV7-8 and J usage is TRBJ2-7; D might be TRBD1 or TRBD2, each matching 5 bases. This CDR3 is 13 amino acids long. Trimming cost V 5 bases and J 2 bases, with 10 bases left between them. CDR1 and CDR2 (germline): SGHVS, FQNEAQ. The CDR3 DNA sequence: TGTGCCAGCAGCGCCGGGACCACCTACGAGCAGTACTTC. Its translation: CASSAGTTYEQYF.

The chain has TRBV24-1 and TRBJ2-7; D is undetermined. With 1 base removed from V and 9 bases from J, the gap between germline ends came to 9 bases. CDR3 length: 12 amino acids. Germline V lookup: CDR1 KGHDR, CDR2 SFDVKD. The CDR3 sequence: CATSDLTARQYF. The CDR3, as DNA: TGTGCCACCAGTGATTTAACGGCCAGGCAGTACTTC.

This clonotype was seen a handful of times. The chain carries TRBV3-1 and TRBJ2-1; 10 nucleotides line up with TRBD2. CDR1 LGHDT and CDR2 YNNKEL come from the germline V gene (reference sequence). This CDR3 is 13 amino acids long. Trimming at V came to 4 bases and at J to 8 bases, leaving 2 bases not matched to a gene. The CDR3 coding sequence is TGTGCCAGCAGCCGCGGACTAGCGGATGAGCAGTTCTTC. This gives the protein CASSRGLADEQFF.

The table lists this clonotype with a few counts. The rearrangement joins TRBV30 to TRBJ2-1, with D tentatively TRBD2 (6 bases). CDR1 GTSNPN and CDR2 SVGIG come from the germline V gene (reference sequence). Trimming removed 4 bases from V and 9 bases from J, with 10 bases in between. The CDR3 contains 11 residues. The CDR3 DNA sequence: TGTGCCTGGACAGGGAGGAGTGAGCAGTTCTTC. Its translation is CAWTGRSEQFF.

This clonotype was observed at least ten times. CDR3 in amino acids: CASSRGTTYEQYF. The CDR3, as DNA: TGTGCCAGCAGCCGTGGGACTACGTACGAGCAGTACTTC. J is TRBJ2-7 and V is TRBV3-1; 7 nucleotides agree with TRBD2. Trimming cost V 4 bases and J 4 bases; bases outside gene matches: 4. Germline assignment: CDR1 LGHDT and CDR2 YNNKEL (reference sequence). This CDR3 is built from 13 residues.

This chain links TRBV12-3 or TRBV12-4 with TRBJ2-1; D perhaps matches TRBD2 (6 bases). V was clipped by 4 bases and J by 8 bases, with 9 bases between them. The CDR3 extends over 12 amino acids. CDR3 nucleotide sequence: TGTGCCAGCAGTTGGGAGGTGGATGAGCAGTTCTTC. It codes for CASSWEVDEQFF.

The V gene is TRBV6-1, the J gene TRBJ1-2; no reliable D call. Trimming shortened V by 8 bases and J by 3 bases, and 13 bases separated the two germline ends. This CDR3 contains 13 residues. Per the germline V gene, CDR1 is MNHNS and CDR2 is SASEGT. CDR3 protein: CASGSDQDYGYTF. In DNA form, the CDR3 reads TGTGCCAGCGGGTCAGACCAGGACTATGGCTACACCTTC.

The rearrangement uses TRBV6-1 and TRBJ2-4, with D possibly being TRBD1 (5 bases). Germline CDR1 MNHNS, CDR2 SASEGT. V lost 7 bases to trimming and J lost 1 base, with 14 bases between them. The CDR3 sequence is 15 residues long. Here the CDR3 DNA reads TGTGCCAGCACGAGTCAGGGCGAGGCCAAAAACATTCAGTACTTC. Its protein product is CASTSQGEAKNIQYF.

CDR3 protein: CASSPPGQGKNIQYF. In DNA, the CDR3 is TGTGCCAGCAGTCCACCGGGACAGGGGAAAAACATTCAGTACTTC. The chain recombines TRBV12-3 or TRBV12-4 with TRBJ2-4, with TRBD1 matching 10 bases. The CDR3 has 15 amino acids. The junction had 5 bases not matched to a gene; V was cut back by 5 bases and J by 4 bases.